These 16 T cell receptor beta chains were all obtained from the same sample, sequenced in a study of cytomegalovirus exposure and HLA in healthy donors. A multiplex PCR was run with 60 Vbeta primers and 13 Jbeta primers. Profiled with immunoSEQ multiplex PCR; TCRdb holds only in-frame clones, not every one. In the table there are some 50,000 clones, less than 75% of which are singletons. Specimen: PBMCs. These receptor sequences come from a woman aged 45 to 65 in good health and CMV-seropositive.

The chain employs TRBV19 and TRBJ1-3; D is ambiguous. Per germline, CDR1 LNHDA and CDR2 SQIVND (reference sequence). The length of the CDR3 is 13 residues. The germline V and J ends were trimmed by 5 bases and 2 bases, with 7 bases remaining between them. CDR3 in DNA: TGTGCCAGTAGTCGGGGTGCTGGAAACACCATATATTTT. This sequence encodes CASSRGAGNTIYF.

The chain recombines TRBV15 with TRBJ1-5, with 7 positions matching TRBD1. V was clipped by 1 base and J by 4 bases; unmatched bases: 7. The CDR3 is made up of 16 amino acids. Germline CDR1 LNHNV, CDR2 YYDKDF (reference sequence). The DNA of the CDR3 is TGTGCCACCAGCAGAGGTCGGGGACAGCTTAATCAGCCCCAGCATTTT. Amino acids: CATSRGRGQLNQPQHF.

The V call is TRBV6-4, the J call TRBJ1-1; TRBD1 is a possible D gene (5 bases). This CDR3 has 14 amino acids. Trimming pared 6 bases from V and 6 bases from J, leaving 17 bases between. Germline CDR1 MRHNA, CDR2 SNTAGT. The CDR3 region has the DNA TGTGCCAGCAGGAGGACAAGTCAGTTCCCTGAAGCTTTCTTT. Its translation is CASRRTSQFPEAFF.

This CDR3 reads CASSLERGHRAGELFF. DNA of the CDR3: TGTGCCAGCAGCCTAGAGAGGGGGCATAGGGCCGGGGAGCTGTTTTTT. The chain carries TRBV27 and TRBJ2-2; TRBD1 matches 7 bases. Per the germline V gene, CDR1 is MNHEY and CDR2 is SMNVEV (reference sequence). J was trimmed by 6 bases and V by 6 bases; bases with no gene match: 13. CDR3 length equals 16 residues.

CDR3 amino acids: CASSKGVGLGTEAFF. Written as DNA, the CDR3 is TGCGCCAGCAGCAAAGGGGTGGGCTTGGGCACTGAAGCTTTCTTT. The chain employs TRBV4-3 and TRBJ1-1; possibly TRBD1 for D (5 bases). Germline CDR1 and CDR2: LGHNA and YSLEER. Trimming removed 5 bases from V and 4 bases from J, with 17 bases in between. The CDR3 covers 15 residues.

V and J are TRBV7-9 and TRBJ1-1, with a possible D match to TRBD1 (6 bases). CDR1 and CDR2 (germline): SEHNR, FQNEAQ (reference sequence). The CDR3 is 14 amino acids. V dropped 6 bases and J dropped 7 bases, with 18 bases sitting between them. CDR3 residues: CASSSAGAEDEAFF. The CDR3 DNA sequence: TGTGCCAGCAGTTCCGCGGGGGCCGAGGATGAAGCTTTCTTT. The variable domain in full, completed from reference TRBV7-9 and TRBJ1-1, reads DTGVSQNPRHKITKRGQNVTFRCDPISEHNRLYWYRQTLGQGPEFLTYFQNEAQLEKSRLLSDRFSAERPKGSFSTLEIQRTEQGDSAMYLCASSSAGAEDEAFFGQGTRLTVV.

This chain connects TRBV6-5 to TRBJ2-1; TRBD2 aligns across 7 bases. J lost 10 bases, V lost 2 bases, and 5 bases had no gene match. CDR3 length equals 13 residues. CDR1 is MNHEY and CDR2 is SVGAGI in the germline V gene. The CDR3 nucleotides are TGTGCCAGCAGTTACGCGGGGGTTCGAGAGCAGTTCTTC. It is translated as CASSYAGVREQFF.

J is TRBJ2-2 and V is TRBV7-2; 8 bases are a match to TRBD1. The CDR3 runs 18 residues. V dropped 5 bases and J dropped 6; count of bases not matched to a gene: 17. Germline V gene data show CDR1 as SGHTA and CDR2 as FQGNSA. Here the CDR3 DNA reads TGTGCCAGCAGCCCGAGACAGGGGTACGGGAGTAAAGCCGGGGAGCTGTTTTTT. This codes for CASSPRQGYGSKAGELFF.

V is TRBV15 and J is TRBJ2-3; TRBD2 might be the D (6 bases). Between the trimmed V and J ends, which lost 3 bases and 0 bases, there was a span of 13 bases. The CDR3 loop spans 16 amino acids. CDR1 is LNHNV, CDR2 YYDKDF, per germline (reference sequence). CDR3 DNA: TGTGCCACCAGCAGCGAGCGGGTCCCTAGCACAGATACGCAGTATTTT. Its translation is CATSSERVPSTDTQYF. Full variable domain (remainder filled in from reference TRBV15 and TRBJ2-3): DAMVIQNPRYQVTQFGKPVTLSCSQTLNHNVMYWYQQKSSQAPKLLFHYYDKDFNNEADTPDNFQSRRPNTSFCFLDIRSPGLGDTAMYLCATSSERVPSTDTQYFGPGTRLTVL.

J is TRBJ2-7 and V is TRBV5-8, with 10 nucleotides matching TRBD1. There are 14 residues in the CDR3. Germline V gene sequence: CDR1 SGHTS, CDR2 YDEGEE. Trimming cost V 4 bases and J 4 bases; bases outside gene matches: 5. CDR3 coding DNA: TGTGCCAGCAGCCGGGGACAGGGGCTATACGAGCAGTACTTC. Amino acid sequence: CASSRGQGLYEQYF.

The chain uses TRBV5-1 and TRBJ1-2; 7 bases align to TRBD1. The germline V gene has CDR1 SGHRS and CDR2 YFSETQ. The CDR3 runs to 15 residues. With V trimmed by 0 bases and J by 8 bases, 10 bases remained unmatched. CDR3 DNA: TGCGCCAGCAGCTTGGTTGTGAGAGGGGGCGACGGCTACACCTTC. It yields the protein CASSLVVRGGDGYTF.

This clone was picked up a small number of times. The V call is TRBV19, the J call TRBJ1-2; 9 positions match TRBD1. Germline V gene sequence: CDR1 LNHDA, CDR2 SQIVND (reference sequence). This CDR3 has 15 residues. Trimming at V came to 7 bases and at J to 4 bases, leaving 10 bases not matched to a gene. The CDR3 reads CASKTTGQGFYGYTF. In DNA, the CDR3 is TGTGCCAGTAAGACTACGGGACAGGGTTTCTATGGCTACACCTTC.

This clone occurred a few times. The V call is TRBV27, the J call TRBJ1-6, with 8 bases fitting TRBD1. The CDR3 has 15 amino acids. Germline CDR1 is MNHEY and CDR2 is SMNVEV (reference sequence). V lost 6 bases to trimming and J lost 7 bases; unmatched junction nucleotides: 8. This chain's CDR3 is CASRLGQGGNSPLHF. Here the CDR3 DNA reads TGTGCCAGCAGGCTTGGACAGGGAGGCAATTCACCCCTCCACTTT.

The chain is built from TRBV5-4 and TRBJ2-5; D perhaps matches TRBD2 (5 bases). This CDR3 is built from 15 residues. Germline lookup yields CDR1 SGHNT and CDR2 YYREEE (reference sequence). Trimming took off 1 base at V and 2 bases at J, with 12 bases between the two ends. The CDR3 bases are TGTGCCAGCAGCTTGTCCGATCTAGCACAAGAGACCCAGTACTTC. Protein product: CASSLSDLAQETQYF.

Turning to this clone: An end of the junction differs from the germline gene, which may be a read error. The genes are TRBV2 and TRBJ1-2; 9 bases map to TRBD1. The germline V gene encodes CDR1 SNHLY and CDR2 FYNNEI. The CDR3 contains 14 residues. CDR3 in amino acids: CVSLRDRANYGYTF. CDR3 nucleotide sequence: TGTGTCAGCTTAAGGGACAGGGCGAACTATGGCTACACCTTC.

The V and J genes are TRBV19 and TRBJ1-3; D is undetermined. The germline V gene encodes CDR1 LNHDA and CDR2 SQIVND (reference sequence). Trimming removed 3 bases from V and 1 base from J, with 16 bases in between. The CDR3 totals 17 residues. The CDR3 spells CASSIPGRTHSGNTIYF. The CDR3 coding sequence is TGTGCCAGTAGTATCCCCGGCCGGACTCATTCTGGAAACACCATATATTTT.